The rows below give T cell receptor beta chains drawn from one sample of a study of cytomegalovirus exposure and HLA in healthy donors. Clones were read by immunoSEQ multiplex PCR, and TCRdb kept only the in-frame ones, dropping some. The table shows under 150,000 clones, with under 85% occurring only once. Source material: PBMCs. Receptors originate from a man between 25 and 39 years old in good health and CMV-seronegative. Each CDR3 is given with its conserved first and last residue. The D gene is left open where the match is weak. Clone size is not always given. Where it is, it says once, few, many or a class for expanded clones.

d_gene	j_gene	len	abundance	v_gene	CDR3nt	CDR3aa
TRBD2	TRBJ2-3	15	.	TRBV6-6	TGTGCCAGCAGACCCACTAGCGGGGGCACAGATACGCAGTATTTT	CASRPTSGGTDTQYF
.	TRBJ2-7	14	.	TRBV27	TGTGCCAGCAGTCAAAGACAAGGCTCCTACGAGCAGTACTTC	CASSQRQGSYEQYF
TRBD1	TRBJ1-5	14	few	TRBV7-9	TGTGCCAGCAGCTTTACAGGGGGGAATCAGCCCCAGCATTTT	CASSFTGGNQPQHF
TRBD1	TRBJ1-5	19	.	TRBV14	TGTGCCAGCAATACTGGACAGGGTAAAATTCTGGTTTGCAATCAGCCCCAGCATTTT	CASNTGQGKILVCNQPQHF
TRBD1	TRBJ2-7	14	.	TRBV30	TGTGCCTGGAGTGGCCGGGACAGGGGGCGGGAGCAGTACTTC	CAWSGRDRGREQYF
.	TRBJ2-7	16	.	TRBV9	TGTGCCAGCAGCGTAGAGATGGCGGGCAGCTCCTACGAGCAGTACTTC	CASSVEMAGSSYEQYF
TRBD2	TRBJ2-7	11	.	TRBV28	TGTGCCAGCTGGGGATTAGCGGGATCCGCCTTC	CASWGLAGSAF
.	TRBJ2-2	13	.	TRBV25-1	TGTGCCAGACTTACAGGGCCGACCGGGGAGCTGTTTTTT	CARLTGPTGELFF
.	TRBJ1-2	15	once	TRBV5-4	TGTGCCAGCAGCCCCCGGTCGGGGGAGGGGAGAAGCTACACCTTC	CASSPRSGEGRSYTF
.	TRBJ2-2	13	.	TRBV6-5	TGTGCCAGCAGTCGACAGTACACCGGGGAGCTGTTTTTT	CASSRQYTGELFF
.	TRBJ1-1	13	.	TRBV6-5	TGTGCCAGCAGTCCTACAGGAAACACTGAAGCTTTCTTT	CASSPTGNTEAFF
.	TRBJ1-6	17	.	TRBV27	TGTGCCAGCAGTTTTCGGGTAGACGGGAGATATAATTCACCCCTCCACTTT	CASSFRVDGRYNSPLHF
TRBD2	TRBJ2-2	16	.	TRBV6-1	TGTGCCAGCAGAGAAGCGGGAGGGCCGAACACCGGGGAGCTGTTTTTT	CASREAGGPNTGELFF
.	TRBJ2-7	15	.	TRBV9	TGTGCCAGCAGCGCCTCAGGGACAAGGCTCTACGAGCAGTACTTC	CASSASGTRLYEQYF
.	TRBJ2-7	14	few	TRBV6-5	TGTGCCAGCAGACAACAGTTCTCCTCCTACGAGCAGTACTTC	CASRQQFSSYEQYF
TRBD2	TRBJ2-4	19	.	TRBV4-2	TGTGCCAGCAGCCAAGAGATTCTAGCGGGGGGGCTAGCCAAAAACATTCAGTACTTC	CASSQEILAGGLAKNIQYF
TRBD1	TRBJ2-7	13	.	TRBV30	TGTGCCTGGAGTGGACAGGGGAGATACGAGCAGTACTTC	CAWSGQGRYEQYF
.	TRBJ2-5	14	.	TRBV28	TGTGCCAGCAGTTTTAGTAGAGGGCAAGAGACCCAGTACTTC	CASSFSRGQETQYF
.	TRBJ2-7	14	.	TRBV18	TGTGCCAGCTCACCAGACGGGAACCCCTACGAGCAGTACTTC	CASSPDGNPYEQYF
.	TRBJ1-1	13	.	TRBV15	TGTGCCACCAGCAGGGGGCTGGGGACTGAAGCTTTCTTT	CATSRGLGTEAFF
TRBD1	TRBJ1-2	15	.	TRBV5-6	TGTGCCAGCAGCGGGGAGGGACAGGTCCTCGGGGGCTACACCTTC	CASSGEGQVLGGYTF
TRBD2	TRBJ2-1	15	.	TRBV6-5	TGTGCCAGCACCCCCGGGACTAGCGGCTATAATGAGCAGTTCTTC	CASTPGTSGYNEQFF
TRBD2	TRBJ2-5	17	.	TRBV25-1	TGTGCCAGCAGTGAATTTGTGGGAGGGCCGGATAGAAAGACCCAGTACTTC	CASSEFVGGPDRKTQYF
TRBD2	TRBJ2-7	13	.	TRBV30	TGTGCCTGGAGATTTCGCGGGAGGTACGAGCAGTACTTC	CAWRFRGRYEQYF
.	TRBJ1-1	16	.	TRBV27	TGTGCCAGCAGTTTACAGTTTCAGGCGAATGTGGCTGAAGCTTTCTTT	CASSLQFQANVAEAFF